These 30 T cell receptor beta chains share one sample of origin, sequenced in a study of cytomegalovirus exposure and HLA in healthy donors. Both 60 Vbeta primers and 13 Jbeta primers went into the PCR. The method was immunoSEQ multiplex PCR; TCRdb's version includes in-frame clones alone and lacks a portion of them. The sample has 150,000 to 200,000 clones; about 85% are singletons. The sample was PBMCs. All receptors derive from a boy aged 2 to 9 in good health and CMV-seronegative.

In this sample, this clone turned up a few times. The chain recombines TRBV6-1 with TRBJ2-5, with TRBD1 identical over 7 bases. Germline V gives CDR1 MNHNS, CDR2 SASEGT. The CDR3 runs to 14 residues. Germline trimming cut 8 bases from V and 5 bases from J; bases unmatched to any gene: 11. As DNA, the CDR3 is TGTGCCAGCTGCATAACAGGGGTCTTGGAGACCCAGTACTTC. Residues: CASCITGVLETQYF.

The genes are TRBV5-1 and TRBJ2-3; D call uncertain. This CDR3 has 14 amino acids. The V end was cut by 1 base, the J end by 3 bases, with 9 bases between. Germline V gene data show CDR1 as SGHRS and CDR2 as YFSETQ. In DNA form, the CDR3 reads TGCGCCAGCAGCTTGACTGTCATAACAGATACGCAGTATTTT. Its translation: CASSLTVITDTQYF. Complete variable domain (other parts from reference TRBV5-1 and TRBJ2-3): KAGVTQTPRYLIKTRGQQVTLSCSPISGHRSVSWYQQTPGQGLQFLFEYFSETQRNKGNFPGRFSGRQFSNSRSEMNVSTLELGDSALYLCASSLTVITDTQYFGPGTRLTVL.

The chain uses TRBV7-6 and TRBJ1-2; 12 bases align to TRBD1. J was trimmed by 6 bases and V by 3 bases; bases with no gene match: 14. The CDR3 runs 18 residues. Per the germline V gene, CDR1 is SGHVS and CDR2 is FNYEAQ. In nucleotides, the CDR3 is TGTGCCAGCAGCTTGCCAACGGGACAGGGGGCGATGGAGGATGGCTACACCTTC. This sequence encodes CASSLPTGQGAMEDGYTF. Full variable domain (remainder filled in from reference TRBV7-6 and TRBJ1-2): GAGVSQSPRYKVTKRGQDVALRCDPISGHVSLYWYRQALGQGPEFLTYFNYEAQQDKSGLPNDRFSAERPEGSISTLTIQRTEQRDSAMYRCASSLPTGQGAMEDGYTFGSGTRLTVV.

The chain couples TRBV11-3 to TRBJ2-3; 12 bases fit TRBD2. The CDR3 is 17 amino acids. V dropped 1 base and J dropped 6; count of bases not matched to a gene: 8. CDR1 SGHNT and CDR2 YENEEA come from the germline V gene. CDR3 loop: CASSLALTSGGYDTQYF. As DNA, the CDR3 is TGTGCCAGCAGCTTAGCCTTAACTAGCGGGGGGTACGATACGCAGTATTTT.

As DNA, the CDR3 is TGTGCCAGCAGCCAAGAATATTTCCCTTCCTATGGCTACACCTTC. This translates into CASSQEYFPSYGYTF. V gene TRBV4-2 combines with J gene TRBJ1-2; D is unresolved. Germline V gene sequence: CDR1 LGHNA, CDR2 YNFKEQ. The CDR3 covers 15 residues. Trimming removed 0 bases from V and 4 bases from J, with 12 bases in between.

The V gene is TRBV28, the J gene TRBJ2-7; TRBD2 is a possible D gene (5 bases). Trimming pared 6 bases from V and 0 bases from J, leaving 15 bases between. CDR1 and CDR2 from the germline V gene are MDHEN and SYDVKM. There are 15 residues in the CDR3. The CDR3 spells CASRRPSGGSYEQYF. CDR3 sequence (DNA): TGTGCCAGCAGACGCCCCAGCGGAGGCTCCTACGAGCAGTACTTC.

This sequence joins TRBV28 and TRBJ1-2; 8 bases are shared with TRBD1. Unmatched junction bases numbered 8, after V lost 6 bases and J lost 5 bases. The V gene's germline CDR1 is MDHEN and CDR2 SYDVKM. The CDR3 covers 14 residues. DNA of the CDR3: TGTGCCAGCAGCACTGGACAGGGCGGGTATGGCTACACCTTC. Protein: CASSTGQGGYGYTF.

The chain has TRBV30 and TRBJ1-1; tentatively, D is TRBD1 (5 bases). V lost 4 bases and J lost 0, with 9 bases in between. CDR1 GTSNPN and CDR2 SVGIG come from the germline V gene (reference sequence). This CDR3 spans 13 amino acids. CDR3 DNA: TGTGCCTGGACCCAGGACATGAACACTGAAGCTTTCTTT. This gives the protein CAWTQDMNTEAFF.

This clone was observed a single time. The gene calls are TRBV5-1 and TRBJ2-2; 7 bases agree with TRBD2. The CDR3 sequence is 15 residues long. V lost 0 bases and J lost 5; bases outside the gene matches: 4. Germline V gene data show CDR1 as SGHRS and CDR2 as YFSETQ. The CDR3 nucleotides are TGCGCCAGCAGCTTGGCCCGGGGAGGGACCGGGGAGCTGTTTTTT. The encoded protein is CASSLARGGTGELFF.

The rearrangement links TRBV5-6 to TRBJ2-7, with D tentatively TRBD1 (5 bases). Germline lookup yields CDR1 SGHDT and CDR2 YYEEEE. Trimming removed 4 bases from V and 3 bases from J, with 11 bases in between. The CDR3 contains 13 residues. CDR3 coding DNA: TGTGCCAGCAGCGCCAGGGTAGGCTACGAGCAGTACTTC. It translates to CASSARVGYEQYF.

Concerning this clone itself: The same CDR3 can be traced to other DNA sequences in this sample. The rearrangement uses TRBV27 and TRBJ1-1, with D possibly TRBD1 on 6 matching bases. V was cut by 0 bases and J by 1 base, with 6 bases left in between. Germline CDR1 MNHEY, CDR2 SMNVEV (reference sequence). The CDR3 spans 14 residues. In DNA, the CDR3 is TGTGCCAGCAGTTTATCAGGGGGGAACACTGAAGCTTTCTTT. It translates to CASSLSGGNTEAFF.

This chain uses TRBV19 with TRBJ2-2; D perhaps matches TRBD1 (5 bases). Germline values: CDR1 LNHDA, CDR2 SQIVND (reference sequence). The CDR3 is 15 residues long. V lost 4 bases and J lost 1, with 10 bases in between. The CDR3: CASSTDKLNTGELFF. The CDR3 bases are TGTGCCAGTAGTACGGACAAACTGAACACCGGGGAGCTGTTTTTT.

The CDR3 coding sequence is TGTGCCAGCAGTGAGGAGGGGACCTACGAGCAGTACTTC. Its translation is CASSEEGTYEQYF. The chain links TRBV6-1 to TRBJ2-7; D is possibly TRBD2 (6 bases). The CDR3 length is 13 residues. V lost 3 bases, J lost 2 bases, and 8 bases lay in between. Germline CDR1 reads MNHNS; CDR2 reads SASEGT.

V is TRBV28 and J is TRBJ2-7; 8 positions agree with TRBD1. Germline CDR1 and CDR2: MDHEN and SYDVKM. The CDR3 is made up of 14 amino acids. V shed 3 bases and J 4 bases; nucleotides not matched to a gene: 5. DNA of the CDR3: TGTGCCAGCAGTTTCCTACAGGGGGGATACGAGCAGTACTTC. The encoded protein is CASSFLQGGYEQYF.

The chain recombines TRBV9 with TRBJ1-3, with a tentative D call TRBD1 (6 bases). The CDR3 is 17 amino acids. CDR1 is SGDLS, CDR2 YYNGEE, per germline. V was shortened by 4 bases and J by 2 bases, with 19 bases between the two germline ends. CDR3 region: CASSPRLGRGAGNTIYF. As DNA, the CDR3 is TGTGCCAGCAGCCCCCGTTTGGGCAGGGGAGCTGGAAACACCATATATTTT.

This clone was recorded once. Germline and junction disagree at one end, which may indicate a read error. This chain uses TRBV7-9 with TRBJ2-7, with D possibly TRBD2 on 5 matching bases. The CDR3 totals 16 residues. Germline assignment: CDR1 SEHNR and CDR2 FQNEAQ (reference sequence). The chain's CDR3 is CSSSLDLAGPPGEQYF. The CDR3 DNA sequence: TGTTCCAGCAGCTTAGATCTGGCGGGCCCCCCCGGCGAGCAGTACTTC.

This clone was counted a single time. J is TRBJ2-3 and V is TRBV20-1, with unresolved D. Trimming took off 4 bases at V and 5 bases at J, with 4 bases between the two ends. This CDR3 contains 10 residues. Germline V gene lookup returns CDR1 DFQATT and CDR2 SNEGSKA (reference sequence). The CDR3 loop reads CSANIDTQYF. Written as DNA, the CDR3 is TGCAGTGCTAACATAGATACGCAGTATTTT.

The genes are TRBV18 and TRBJ2-3, with 8 bases identical to TRBD1. The J segment lost 2 bases and the V segment lost 2 bases, leaving 3 bases of the junction unmatched. Germline V gene data show CDR1 as KGHSH and CDR2 as LQKENI. The CDR3 totals 15 residues. This chain's CDR3 is CASSPWDRPTDTQYF. In DNA, the CDR3 is TGTGCCAGCTCACCATGGGACAGGCCCACAGATACGCAGTATTTT. The whole variable domain, remainder taken from reference TRBV18 and TRBJ2-3, is NAGVMQNPRHLVRRRGQEARLRCSPMKGHSHVYWYRQLPEEGLKFMVYLQKENIIDESGMPKERFSAEFPKEGPSILRIQQVVRGDSAAYFCASSPWDRPTDTQYFGPGTRLTVL.

The chain links TRBV10-3 to TRBJ2-1; D is perhaps TRBD2 (6 bases). Deletions cut 0 bases from V and 6 bases from J, with 9 bases between. This CDR3 is 14 amino acids long. CDR1 is ENHRY and CDR2 is SYGVKD in the germline V gene. CDR3 nucleotides: TGTGCCATCAGTGAGTCGGCGGGGCTCAATGAGCAGTTCTTC. It translates to CAISESAGLNEQFF.

This clone showed up just once. The CDR3 spells CASSSGTGTNTGELFF. The CDR3, as DNA: TGTGCCAGCTCCTCGGGGACAGGGACGAACACCGGGGAGCTGTTTTTT. J is TRBJ2-2 and V is TRBV6-6, with TRBD1 matching over 9 bases. There are 16 residues in the CDR3. Germline V lookup: CDR1 MNHNY, CDR2 SVGAGI (reference sequence). Trimming at V came to 8 bases and at J to 0 bases, leaving 7 bases not matched to a gene.

This clone was detected only once. The chain combines TRBV7-9 with TRBJ2-7, with 8 bases aligning to TRBD1. This CDR3 has 14 residues. Germline lookup yields CDR1 SEHNR and CDR2 FQNEAQ (reference sequence). V shed 4 bases and J 5 bases; nucleotides not matched to a gene: 7. DNA for the CDR3: TGTGCCAGCAGCTCGACAGGGGTTATCCACGAGCAGTACTTC. This translates into CASSSTGVIHEQYF.

The chain joins TRBV5-1 to TRBJ1-1; no clear D gene. There are 11 residues in the CDR3. V lost 4 bases, J lost 5 bases, and 6 bases lay in between. Germline CDR1 SGHRS, CDR2 YFSETQ. The CDR3 sequence is CASSLGTEAFF. CDR3 coding DNA: TGCGCCAGCAGCCTAGGAACTGAAGCTTTCTTT.

This clone was picked up a small number of times. V and J are TRBV18 and TRBJ2-7; D ambiguous. The CDR3 has 12 amino acids. Trimming stripped 0 bases from V and 7 bases from J, with 7 bases between. Per germline, CDR1 KGHSH and CDR2 LQKENI. The CDR3 reads CASSPPSGEQYF. The CDR3 DNA sequence: TGTGCCAGCTCACCACCGTCCGGGGAGCAGTACTTC.

The chain has TRBV7-3 and TRBJ1-5, with 8 nucleotides matching TRBD1. J was trimmed by 5 bases and V by 3 bases; bases with no gene match: 0. Germline CDR1 SGHTA, CDR2 FQGTGA. The CDR3 is made up of 13 amino acids. As DNA, the CDR3 is TGTGCCAGCAGCTTGACAGGGGATCAGCCCCAGCATTTT. It encodes CASSLTGDQPQHF.

The genes are TRBV28 and TRBJ1-1, with TRBD1 matching over 7 bases. CDR1 and CDR2 (germline): MDHEN, SYDVKM. This CDR3 spans 15 amino acids. V lost 10 bases and J lost 1; bases outside the gene matches: 12. In nucleotides, the CDR3 is TGTGCCACCATACCAGGGGGACAGCAGAACACTGAAGCTTTCTTT. Protein product: CATIPGGQQNTEAFF.

The chain couples TRBV10-3 to TRBJ1-2; D uncertain. Germline lookup yields CDR1 ENHRY and CDR2 SYGVKD. The CDR3 loop spans 13 amino acids. Deletions cut 7 bases from V and 2 bases from J, with 11 bases between. The CDR3 nucleotides read TGTGCCATCACCCTAGCAGAGAACTATGGCTACACCTTC. This translates into CAITLAENYGYTF.

The V gene is TRBV18, the J gene TRBJ2-2, with 9 bases lining up with TRBD2. V shed 3 bases and J 3 bases; nucleotides not matched to a gene: 2. This CDR3 is built from 15 residues. Germline CDR1 and CDR2: KGHSH and LQKENI. CDR3 DNA sequence: TGTGCCAGCTCACCGGGGACTAGCTACACCGGGGAGCTGTTTTTT. Translation: CASSPGTSYTGELFF.

The V and J genes are TRBV30 and TRBJ2-7; 7 nucleotides match TRBD1. Trimming cost V 6 bases and J 7 bases; bases outside gene matches: 15. Germline V gives CDR1 GTSNPN, CDR2 SVGIG (reference sequence). The CDR3 is made up of 14 amino acids. Written as DNA, the CDR3 is TGTGCCTGCCACCGACAGGGTGCTATCGTAGAGCAGTACTTC. Residues: CACHRQGAIVEQYF.

The chain has TRBV2 and TRBJ1-5; TRBD1 might be the D (5 bases). Trimming stripped 6 bases from V and 1 base from J, with 10 bases between. Germline V lookup: CDR1 SNHLY, CDR2 FYNNEI. This CDR3 is built from 14 residues. This CDR3 reads CASSGHGSNQPQHF. In DNA form, the CDR3 reads TGTGCCAGCAGCGGACACGGGAGCAATCAGCCCCAGCATTTT.

To note about this clone: At one end the junction does not follow the germline gene, possibly because of a read error. The chain employs TRBV7-9 and TRBJ1-2; maybe TRBD1 (5 bases). The germline V gene has CDR1 SEHNR and CDR2 FQNEAQ (reference sequence). The length of the CDR3 is 12 residues. CDR3 in DNA: TGTTCCAGCAGCTTCACAGGTGGGGGCTACACCTTC. It translates to CSSSFTGGGYTF.